The sequence of this T cell receptor beta chain was determined in a study of technical replicates of blood from several donors. The length of the CDR3 is 13 residues. Trimming stripped 3 bases from V and 6 bases from J, with 11 bases between. Germline V lookup: CDR1 LNHDA, CDR2 SQIVND (reference sequence). The table came from immunoSEQ multiplex PCR; TCRdb's copy has only in-frame clones and leaves some out. The profile shows 95,000 to 100,000 clones, nearly 97% of them singletons. This clonotype was sampled from a human donor in good health. The sequenced sample consisted of T cells isolated from PBMCs. The chain joins TRBV19 to TRBJ1-2; D remains ambiguous. CDR3 loop: CASSMTGWDGYTF. The CDR3 bases are TGTGCCAGTAGTATGACTGGGTGGGATGGCTACACCTTC.